This TCR beta chain was recorded in a study of T cells in Graves' hyperthyroidism and ophthalmopathy. Study observations and caveats: In simple terms, a model built on 13 V-J features told ophthalmopathy apart from stable hyperthyroidism.

If no ophthalmopathy progression occurred within 18 months, Graves' hyperthyroidism was stable. With respect to this clonotype: Its specificity is not known. Since a much larger clone is just one base distant, this may be a read error.

It was RNA transcripts that yielded the amplified TCR beta CDR3 regions. HTBI primers drove first-round RT-PCR of the TCR CDR3. One entry per CDR3 protein, called by TCRdb with MiXCR from the multiplex PCR reads. The sample has around 200,000 distinct CDR3 sequences; 15% to 20% are singletons. The CDR3 is 13 residues long. Germline CDR1 SEHNR, CDR2 FQNEAQ (reference sequence). The specimen was blood. The chain is built from TRBV7-9 and TRBJ2-1; possible D gene TRBD1, 5 bases. The receptor's source is a woman in her forties or fifties with Graves' hyperthyroidism. The CDR3 bases are TGTGCCAGCAGCTTATACAGGAGCAATGAGCGGTTCTTC. It is translated as CASSLYRSNERFF. The complete variable domain, with remaining parts taken from reference TRBV7-9 and TRBJ2-1, reads DTGVSQNPRHKITKRGQNVTFRCDPISEHNRLYWYRQTLGQGPEFLTYFQNEAQLEKSRLLSDRFSAERPKGSFSTLEIQRTEQGDSAMYLCASSLYRSNERFFGPGTRLTVL.